These T cell receptor beta chains were read from a single sample in a study of shared clonotypes between healthy human individuals. Data came from immunoSEQ multiplex PCR; TCRdb stores just in-frame clones and leaves some out. The repertoire has roughly 1,500,000 clones, approximately 98.5% of them found once; the top ten carry around 0.38%. Sequencing was done on a sample of naive CD4+ T cells sorted from blood. All receptors derive from a man in his thirties or forties in good health. The CDR3 runs from the conserved cysteine through the conserved F or W. The order of the fields is clone size, J gene, D gene, V gene, CDR3 protein, CDR3 DNA. The D gene is left open where the match is weak. A clone size is listed for some rows: how often the clone was seen (once, few, many), or a class if it is expanded.

NA | TRBJ2-5 | NA | TRBV5-1 | CASSSVGSGSRETQYF | TGCGCCAGCAGCTCGGTCGGATCGGGATCCAGGGAGACCCAGTACTTC
NA | TRBJ2-7 | NA | TRBV2 | CASSEALILGGKGTYEQYF | TGTGCCAGCAGTGAAGCCCTTATACTGGGCGGGAAAGGGACCTACGAGCAGTACTTC
NA | TRBJ2-7 | NA | TRBV5-8 | CASSLAPGGREQYF | TGTGCCAGCAGCTTGGCGCCCGGAGGGCGCGAGCAGTACTTC
NA | TRBJ2-1 | TRBD2 | TRBV5-1 | CASSLPGLAGGNYNEQFF | TGCGCCAGCAGCTTACCGGGACTAGCGGGAGGAAACTACAATGAGCAGTTCTTC
NA | TRBJ2-1 | NA | TRBV6-4 | CASSAWGSSSKQFF | TGTGCCAGCAGTGCGTGGGGCTCCTCCTCGAAGCAGTTCTTC
NA | TRBJ1-5 | NA | TRBV15 | CATSRGEQPQHF | TGTGCCACCAGCAGGGGGGAACAGCCCCAGCATTTT
NA | TRBJ2-3 | NA | TRBV5-6 | CASSSDSTDTQYF | TGTGCCAGCAGCTCGGACAGCACAGATACGCAGTATTTT
NA | TRBJ2-7 | TRBD2 | TRBV15 | CATSRLAGISYEQYF | TGTGCCACCAGCAGGCTAGCGGGGATATCCTACGAGCAGTACTTC
NA | TRBJ2-1 | NA | TRBV7-2 | CASSLVSILAGLFF | TGTGCCAGCAGCTTAGTTAGTATCCTAGCCGGTCTGTTCTTC
NA | TRBJ2-4 | NA | TRBV7-9 | CASSFRVYGDIQYF | TGTGCCAGCAGCTTCAGGGTTTATGGGGACATTCAGTACTTC
NA | TRBJ2-3 | TRBD1 | TRBV19 | CASSIWGTGATDTQYF | TGTGCCAGTAGTATTTGGGGGACAGGGGCGACAGATACGCAGTATTTT
NA | TRBJ2-7 | NA | TRBV6-1 | CASRPGAVPEGEQYF | TGTGCCAGCAGGCCCGGGGCAGTCCCTGAGGGCGAGCAGTACTTC
once | TRBJ2-6 | TRBD1 | TRBV18 | CASSPTGGAIGANVLTF | TGTGCCAGCTCACCCACAGGGGGCGCTATTGGGGCCAACGTCCTGACTTTC
NA | TRBJ1-1 | NA | TRBV7-9 | CASSLGQLMNTEAFF | TGTGCCAGCAGCTTAGGACAGTTAATGAACACTGAAGCTTTCTTT
NA | TRBJ2-7 | TRBD2 | TRBV13 | CASKKAGGRYEQYF | TGTGCCAGCAAAAAAGCGGGAGGGAGATACGAGCAGTACTTC
NA | TRBJ1-1 | NA | TRBV7-8 | CASSDKKLTVVKNLNTEAFF | TGTGCCAGCAGCGACAAAAAGCTTACGGTCGTGAAGAATTTGAACACTGAAGCTTTCTTT
NA | TRBJ2-1 | NA | TRBV10-3 | CAISESRGNEQFF | TGTGCCATCAGTGAGTCGAGGGGCAATGAGCAGTTCTTC
NA | TRBJ2-5 | TRBD2 | TRBV6-5 | CASRHLAGQETQYF | TGTGCCAGCAGGCATCTAGCGGGACAAGAGACCCAGTACTTC
once | TRBJ1-2 | TRBD1 | TRBV28 | CASRLGDRGGYGYTF | TGTGCCAGCAGACTAGGGGACAGGGGGGGCTATGGCTACACCTTC
NA | TRBJ2-1 | TRBD2 | TRBV9 | CASSVSGSNNEQFF | TGTGCCAGCAGCGTTAGCGGGAGTAACAATGAGCAGTTCTTC
NA | TRBJ1-2 | TRBD1 | TRBV5-1 | CASSSGTALSRGYTF | TGCGCCAGCAGCTCCGGGACAGCGCTAAGTAGGGGCTACACCTTC
NA | TRBJ2-7 | NA | TRBV21-1 | CASTRGIYEQYF | TGTGCCAGCACCCGGGGGATCTACGAGCAGTACTTC
NA | TRBJ2-3 | NA | TRBV2 | CASSEERAGGDTQYF | TGTGCCAGCAGTGAAGAGCGGGCCGGGGGAGATACGCAGTATTTT
NA | TRBJ2-5 | TRBD2 | TRBV6-1 | CASELAGQETQYF | TGTGCCAGCGAACTAGCGGGACAAGAGACCCAGTACTTC
NA | TRBJ2-2 | TRBD1 | TRBV5-6 | CASSSPRLGQGFTGELFF | TGTGCCAGCAGCTCCCCACGTTTGGGACAGGGGTTCACCGGGGAGCTGTTTTTT
NA | TRBJ2-7 | TRBD2 | TRBV7-8 | CASSFSGSTYEQYF | TGTGCCAGCAGCTTTAGCGGGAGCACCTACGAGCAGTACTTC
NA | TRBJ2-3 | NA | TRBV6-1 | CASSRTDTDTQYF | TGTGCCAGCAGCCGGACAGACACAGATACGCAGTATTTT
once | TRBJ2-3 | NA | TRBV5-1 | CASSVGYLTDTQYF | TGCGCCAGCAGCGTGGGGTATTTGACAGATACGCAGTATTTT
NA | TRBJ2-7 | NA | TRBV11-2 | CASSFVGNYEQYF | TGTGCCAGCAGCTTTGTTGGGAACTACGAGCAGTACTTC
NA | TRBJ1-1 | NA | TRBV9 | CASSVANGGYTEAFF | TGTGCCAGCAGCGTAGCTAACGGGGGATACACTGAAGCTTTCTTT
NA | TRBJ2-2 | NA | TRBV7-9 | CASSVISPGELFF | TGTGCCAGCAGCGTAATCAGCCCCGGGGAGCTGTTTTTT
NA | TRBJ2-7 | NA | TRBV9 | CASSVDPGRSYEQYF | TGTGCCAGCAGCGTAGATCCGGGCAGATCCTACGAGCAGTACTTC
NA | TRBJ1-5 | NA | TRBV7-8 | CASSSSFEVRPQHF | TGTGCCAGCAGCTCATCCTTTGAGGTTCGGCCCCAGCATTTT
NA | TRBJ2-1 | NA | TRBV28 | CASSGGARGYNEQFF | TGTGCCAGCAGTGGGGGGGCTAGAGGCTACAATGAGCAGTTCTTC
NA | TRBJ1-1 | NA | TRBV30 | CAWSITNTEAFF | TGTGCCTGGAGTATCACAAACACTGAAGCTTTCTTT
NA | TRBJ1-1 | NA | TRBV27 | CASKTWAGPGTEAFF | TGTGCCAGCAAAACATGGGCAGGGCCAGGCACTGAAGCTTTCTTT
NA | TRBJ2-1 | TRBD1 | TRBV5-1 | CASTRQASGGEQFF | TGCGCCAGCACCCGACAGGCCTCAGGGGGTGAGCAGTTCTTC
once | TRBJ2-5 | NA | TRBV18 | CASSGKAYQETQYF | TGTGCCAGCTCCGGCAAGGCATATCAAGAGACCCAGTACTTC
NA | TRBJ2-7 | NA | TRBV20-1 | CSAGPSYEQYF | TGCAGTGCTGGACCCTCCTACGAGCAGTACTTC
NA | TRBJ2-1 | TRBD2 | TRBV9 | CASSVGLAEMNEQFF | TGTGCCAGCAGCGTAGGGCTAGCGGAAATGAATGAGCAGTTCTTC
NA | TRBJ1-5 | TRBD1 | TRBV28 | CASSRQGSLQPQHF | TGTGCCAGCAGTCGACAGGGCTCGCTGCAGCCCCAGCATTTT
NA | TRBJ2-1 | NA | TRBV18 | CASSPEGAYNEQFF | TGTGCCAGCTCACCAGAAGGTGCCTACAATGAGCAGTTCTTC
NA | TRBJ2-1 | NA | TRBV15 | CATSRDRGNEQFF | TGTGCCACCAGCAGAGATCGAGGGAATGAGCAGTTCTTC
NA | TRBJ2-5 | NA | TRBV2 | CASSEWVRETQYF | TGTGCCAGCAGTGAGTGGGTAAGGGAGACCCAGTACTTC
NA | TRBJ2-1 | TRBD2 | TRBV6-1 | CASSALAGGQGNEQFF | TGTGCCAGCAGTGCCCTAGCGGGAGGCCAAGGCAATGAGCAGTTCTTC
NA | TRBJ1-5 | NA | TRBV5-8 | CASSWTTGSQPQHF | TGTGCCAGCAGCTGGACGACAGGATCTCAGCCCCAGCATTTT
NA | TRBJ1-1 | NA | TRBV28 | CASSPSFGGDTEAFF | TGTGCCAGCAGCCCCAGCTTCGGGGGGGACACTGAAGCTTTCTTT